Listed here is a single TCR beta chain. As yet, its antigen is unknown. Clones were sequenced by immunoSEQ multiplex PCR, and TCRdb holds only the in-frame ones, with some missing. Seen here are 25,000 to 30,000 clones, about 75% observed once, and the top ten hold approximately 13%. CD4+ T cells from unexposed donors were obtained before the COVID-19 pandemic (2011-2018). The cells were cultured for around ten days before CD4+ T cells were isolated. Cells permitting, SARS-CoV-2 S/N and four cold-coronavirus spikes were tested on unexposed-donor CD4+ T cells. CDR1 and CDR2 (germline): SGHDN, FVKESK. Trimming pared 4 bases from V and 0 bases from J, leaving 13 bases between. The length of the CDR3 is 16 residues. The sample is drawn from a study of CD4 T cells in relation to SARS-CoV-2 and coronaviruses. The wider study: ViraFEST: approximately 10-day antigen culture of PBMCs, then TCR beta CDR3 sequencing. The HLA restriction of the shared crossreactive spike epitopes was mapped. General study findings and limits: About 65% of donors had memory CD4+ clonotypes crossrecognizing SARS-CoV-2 and common cold coronavirus spike.

V usage is TRBV14 and J usage is TRBJ2-1; D remains ambiguous. The TCR was taken from a human donor in good health. Sequenced: CD4+ T cells from PBMCs, cultured in vitro. The CDR3 loop reads CASSRVADISYNEQFF. DNA for the CDR3: TGTGCCAGCAGCCGGGTGGCGGATATCTCCTACAATGAGCAGTTCTTC.